This entry lists 18 T cell receptor beta chains sequenced from one sample in a study of T cells in Graves' hyperthyroidism and ophthalmopathy. The investigators amplified TCR beta CDR3 regions from RNA transcripts. First-round RT-PCR targeting the TCR CDR3 was performed with the HTBI primer set. TCRdb re-called the multiplex PCR reads through MiXCR, storing one row per CDR3 protein. The top ten hold less than 6.5% of the sample, which has some 420,000 distinct CDR3 sequences, roughly an eighth seen once. Sequences were obtained from blood. All receptors come from a woman in her late teens or twenties with Graves' hyperthyroidism.

This clonotype was counted only a few times. One end of the junction fails to match germline, which may point to a read error. V usage is TRBV7-9 and J usage is TRBJ2-1, with D maybe TRBD1 (5 bases). The CDR3 has 13 amino acids. Looked up from germline, CDR1 is SEHNR and CDR2 is FQNEAQ (reference sequence). The CDR3: CANSPREPNEQFF. CDR3 DNA: TGTGCCAACAGCCCCAGGGAACCCAATGAGCAGTTCTTC.

This clonotype was detected many times. The V and J genes are TRBV11-2 and TRBJ2-5, with D perhaps TRBD2 (6 bases). V lost 2 bases and J 1 base, leaving 11 bases between the germline ends. The CDR3 totals 15 residues. Germline CDR1 SGHAT, CDR2 FQNNGV. For the CDR3, the DNA is TGTGCCAGCAGCTTATATCGGGACTCCCAAGAGACCCAGTACTTC. Translated: CASSLYRDSQETQYF. The full variable domain, its missing parts supplied by reference TRBV11-2 and TRBJ2-5, is EAGVAQSPRYKIIEKRQSVAFWCNPISGHATLYWYQQILGQGPKLLIQFQNNGVVDDSQLPKDRFSAERLKGVDSTLKIQPAKLEDSAVYLCASSLYRDSQETQYFGPGTRLLVL.

This clonotype was found many times. V gene TRBV9 combines with J gene TRBJ2-3; 8 bases fit TRBD2. Germline CDR1 is SGDLS and CDR2 is YYNGEE. V shed 0 bases and J 6 bases; nucleotides not matched to a gene: 9. This CDR3 contains 16 residues. Here the CDR3 DNA reads TGTGCCAGCAGCGTAGACTGGGCTAGCGGGTGGGATACGCAGTATTTT. Translation: CASSVDWASGWDTQYF.

The sample holds many counts of this clonotype. This chain links TRBV5-1 with TRBJ1-2, with 8 bases fitting TRBD1. V gave up 7 bases and J gave up 3 bases; unmatched junction bases: 5. CDR3 length: 13 residues. Germline V gene sequence: CDR1 SGHRS, CDR2 YFSETQ. The CDR3 nucleotides are TGCGCCAGCCGGACAGGGAGAGACTATGGCTACACCTTC. Encoded protein: CASRTGRDYGYTF.

This clonotype showed up many times. One end of the junction fails to match germline, which may point to a read error. This sequence joins TRBV11-2 and TRBJ2-7, with TRBD2 matching 13 bases. The germline CDR1 and CDR2 sequences are SGHAT and FQNNGV. The CDR3 length is 15 residues. For the CDR3, the DNA is TGTGTCAGCAGCTTGACTAGCGGGAGGAATTACGAGCAGTACTTC. Residues: CVSSLTSGRNYEQYF.

Ten or more counts support this clonotype. The V gene is TRBV5-6, the J gene TRBJ2-1; the D gene could be TRBD1 or TRBD2 (5 bases each). The CDR3 is 13 amino acids. Looked up from germline, CDR1 is SGHDT and CDR2 is YYEEEE. The germline V and J ends were trimmed by 2 bases and 4 bases, with 7 bases remaining between them. CDR3 coding DNA: TGTGCCAGCAGCTTAGGGGAGTACAATGAGCAGTTCTTC. Protein sequence: CASSLGEYNEQFF.

This clonotype was recorded at least ten times. V and J are TRBV6-2 or TRBV6-3 and TRBJ1-2, with D unresolved. There are 12 residues in the CDR3. Trimming took 2 bases from V and 6 from J, leaving 7 bases between them. In germline, CDR1 is MNHEY, CDR2 SVGEGT. CDR3 nucleotide sequence: TGTGCCAGCAGTTACGAGGGTGATGGCTACACCTTC. Residues: CASSYEGDGYTF.

Only a few counts were recorded for this clonotype. The rearrangement links TRBV3-1 to TRBJ2-1; 10 positions agree with TRBD2. Trimming cost V 4 bases and J 2 bases; bases outside gene matches: 2. The CDR3 runs to 15 residues. CDR1 is LGHDT, CDR2 YNNKEL, per germline (reference sequence). This CDR3 is CASSRLAGAYNEQFF. The DNA for the CDR3 is TGTGCCAGCAGCCGGCTAGCGGGAGCCTACAATGAGCAGTTCTTC.

V and J are TRBV6-4 and TRBJ2-2, with D possibly TRBD2 on 6 matching bases. The germline V and J ends were trimmed by 7 bases and 4 bases, with 22 bases remaining between them. The length of the CDR3 is 17 residues. The V gene's germline CDR1 is MRHNA and CDR2 SNTAGT. The CDR3 is CASTPRPSSDGTGELFF. The CDR3, as DNA: TGTGCCAGCACCCCGAGGCCTTCTAGCGACGGCACCGGGGAGCTGTTTTTT.

This clonotype was counted many times. The chain combines TRBV6-1 with TRBJ1-2; TRBD1 agrees at 8 bases. The CDR3 extends over 18 amino acids. After removal of 5 bases from V and 4 bases from J, the junction contained 18 bases not matched to a gene. Germline values: CDR1 MNHNS, CDR2 SASEGT. CDR3 DNA: TGTGCCAGCAGTCTGCGTGCAGGGGGCGCAGGGGGGGGCTATGGCTACACCTTC. Its protein product is CASSLRAGGAGGGYGYTF.

The sample holds many counts of this clonotype. The V and J genes are TRBV30 and TRBJ1-1, with D possibly TRBD1 on 6 matching bases. From germline, CDR1 is GTSNPN and CDR2 SVGIG (reference sequence). V dropped 1 base and J dropped 6 bases, with 9 bases sitting between them. There are 12 residues in the CDR3. CDR3 sequence: CAWSEQGPEAFF. The CDR3 DNA sequence: TGTGCCTGGAGTGAACAGGGTCCTGAAGCTTTCTTT. Using reference TRBV30 and TRBJ1-1 for the parts outside the CDR3, the full variable domain is SQTIHQWPATLVQPVGSPLSLECTVEGTSNPNLYWYRQAAGRGLQLLFYSVGIGQISSEVPQNLSASRPQDRQFILSSKKLLLSDSGFYLCAWSEQGPEAFFGQGTRLTVV.

This clonotype was observed a few times. The CDR3 reads CASSQEGGLAGGPSTDTQYF. CDR3 bases: TGCGCCAGCAGCCAAGAAGGAGGACTAGCGGGAGGGCCTAGCACAGATACGCAGTATTTT. V gene TRBV4-3 combines with J gene TRBJ2-3; the match to TRBD2 covers 15 bases. The germline CDR1 and CDR2 sequences are LGHNA and YSLEER. The V gene end was trimmed by 0 bases and the J gene end by 0 bases; junction bases not matched to a gene: 7. CDR3 length: 20 amino acids.

This clonotype was counted between two and nine times. V usage is TRBV30 and J usage is TRBJ1-4; D not certain. The CDR3 sequence is 14 residues long. V lost 2 bases and J lost 3, with 10 bases in between. Germline CDR1 is GTSNPN and CDR2 is SVGIG (reference sequence). The CDR3 coding sequence is TGTGCCTGGAGTCCCGGGCTTGCTAATGAAAAACTGTTTTTT. It is translated as CAWSPGLANEKLFF.

The chain joins TRBV7-3 to TRBJ2-1, with 7 bases fitting TRBD2. The junction had 15 bases not matched to a gene; V was cut back by 4 bases and J by 9 bases. Germline lookup yields CDR1 SGHTA and CDR2 FQGTGA. The CDR3 covers 16 residues. This chain's CDR3 is CASSSPLVAGLGEQFF. The CDR3 nucleotides read TGTGCCAGCAGCTCCCCCTTAGTAGCGGGCCTGGGTGAGCAGTTCTTC.

This clonotype was seen only a few times. The CDR3 nucleotides read TGTGCCAGCAGTACAAACGGGGGGTCTGGTGGCTACACCTTC. Translating it yields CASSTNGGSGGYTF. The V call is TRBV6-4, the J call TRBJ1-2; D perhaps matches TRBD1 (5 bases). Deletions cut 5 bases from V and 7 bases from J, with 17 bases between. Germline-derived CDR1 and CDR2 are MRHNA and SNTAGT. CDR3 length equals 14 residues.

This clonotype was seen repeatedly, ten times or more. The chain carries TRBV20-1 and TRBJ2-5; D is ambiguous. The CDR3 has 15 amino acids. Germline values: CDR1 DFQATT, CDR2 SNEGSKA (reference sequence). V was cut by 6 bases and J by 0 bases, with 17 bases left in between. As DNA, the CDR3 is TGCAGTGCGCGCAACCCCCATGTGGACCAAGAGACCCAGTACTTC. Translation: CSARNPHVDQETQYF.

This clonotype was recorded at least ten times. This chain uses TRBV7-9 with TRBJ1-1, with D hard to call. The germline CDR1 and CDR2 sequences are SEHNR and FQNEAQ (reference sequence). V lost 2 bases and J 1 base, leaving 11 bases between the germline ends. The CDR3 spans 15 residues. CDR3 nucleotides: TGTGCCAGCAGCTTAAGACCGAACAAGAACACTGAAGCTTTCTTT. Protein product: CASSLRPNKNTEAFF.

This clonotype was counted many times. The rearrangement joins TRBV28 to TRBJ2-1; 7 bases align to TRBD2. J was trimmed by 6 bases and V by 7 bases; bases with no gene match: 9. This CDR3 has 14 amino acids. Germline V lookup: CDR1 MDHEN, CDR2 SYDVKM. The CDR3 DNA sequence: TGTGCCAGCACCTCTACCGGGACTACCAATGAGCAGTTCTTC. Translation: CASTSTGTTNEQFF.